This is a list of T cell receptor beta chains from one sample in a study of T cell responses to AZD1222 COVID-19 vaccine. This table comes from immunoSEQ multiplex PCR, and its TCRdb copy is limited to in-frame clones, with some not included. This sample has about 150,000 clones, with about 91% found just once. The material sequenced was peripheral blood, taken on day 0 of MenACWY control vaccination. Receptors were obtained from an adult in good health. Each CDR3 is given with its conserved first and last residue. A D gene is named only where the DNA matches it firmly. Part of the rows lack a size; the others show once, few, many or a class for expanded clones.

few	TRBV6-5	TRBJ1-4	TRBD1	14	TGTGCCAGCAGGAGAGACAGGGGGAATGAAAAACTGTTTTTT	CASRRDRGNEKLFF
NA	TRBV7-2	TRBJ2-7	TRBD2	15	TGTGCCAGCAGCTTTTCCAGCGGGGGGGCCTTTGAGCAGTACTTC	CASSFSSGGAFEQYF
once	TRBV19	TRBJ1-3	NA	17	TGTGCCAGTACCGCTACCGGGACTTCTCCCTCTGGAAACACCATATATTTT	CASTATGTSPSGNTIYF
NA	TRBV9	TRBJ2-1	NA	14	TGTGCCAGCAGCGCCAGGACCGCCCGGAGTGAGCAGTTCTTC	CASSARTARSEQFF
NA	TRBV3-1/TRBV3-2	TRBJ1-5	NA	17	TGTGCCAGCAGCCAATGGCCCGGGGGCATCTGCAATCAGCCCCAGCATTTT	CASSQWPGGICNQPQHF
NA	TRBV29-1	TRBJ2-1	NA	14	TGCAGCGTGACAAGCCAAGAAGACTACAATGAGCAGTTCTTC	CSVTSQEDYNEQFF
few	TRBV7-3	TRBJ2-2	TRBD2	17	TGTGCCAGCAGCTTCCCCCCCGGGACTAGAGACACCGGGGAGCTGTTTTTT	CASSFPPGTRDTGELFF
NA	TRBV2	TRBJ2-5	NA	15	TGTGCCAGCAGGTTTACCAGGGTCGAGGGGGAGACCCAGTACTTC	CASRFTRVEGETQYF
NA	TRBV3-1/TRBV3-2	TRBJ2-7	TRBD1	16	TGTGCCAGCAGCCAAGGGACAGGGCGCTGGGGTCGGGAGCAGTACTTC	CASSQGTGRWGREQYF
few	TRBV4-1	TRBJ1-5	NA	16	TGCGCCAGCAGCCAAGAAATGGGGGCAGGGGATCAGCCCCAGCATTTT	CASSQEMGAGDQPQHF
NA	TRBV9	TRBJ2-5	NA	16	TGTGCCAGCAGCCTTGGGGGCCATTGGTTGCAAGAGACCCAGTACTTC	CASSLGGHWLQETQYF
NA	TRBV5-1	TRBJ1-3	TRBD1	15	TGCGCCAGCAGCCCCTCGACAGGGACTGGAAACACCATATATTTT	CASSPSTGTGNTIYF
NA	TRBV9	TRBJ1-2	NA	15	TGTGCCAGCAGCGTAGCTGGGGGGGCGCGGTATGGCTACACCTTC	CASSVAGGARYGYTF
once	TRBV19	TRBJ2-5	NA	13	TGTGCCGCCGAGAAGCCAGGGAGGGAGACCCAGTACTTC	CAAEKPGRETQYF
NA	TRBV3-1/TRBV3-2	TRBJ1-2	NA	15	TGTGCCAGCAGCGGCACCGGGACAAATCCCTCTGGCTACACCTTC	CASSGTGTNPSGYTF
NA	TRBV6-5	TRBJ1-6	NA	14	TGTGCCAGTTCCACCGCGGAGTATAATTCACCCCTCCACTTT	CASSTAEYNSPLHF
NA	TRBV7-2	TRBJ2-7	NA	14	TGTGCCAGCAGCTTAGTTAGCGCCTCCTACGAGCAGTACTTC	CASSLVSASYEQYF
NA	TRBV7-2	TRBJ2-7	NA	16	TGTGCCAGCAGCTTAGGGACAGCCATATTCGGGTACGAGCAGTACTTC	CASSLGTAIFGYEQYF
NA	TRBV27	TRBJ2-7	TRBD1	18	TGTGCCAGCAGTTTAGGGACAGGGCAAACACTTACCTCCTACGAGCAGTACTTC	CASSLGTGQTLTSYEQYF
NA	TRBV3-1/TRBV3-2	TRBJ2-7	NA	14	TGTGCCAGCAGCGATACAGGTACCTCCTACGAGCAGTACTTC	CASSDTGTSYEQYF
NA	TRBV14	TRBJ2-1	NA	15	TGTGCCAGCAGCCCCCCCGGGACCCACTACAATGAGCAGTTCTTC	CASSPPGTHYNEQFF
NA	TRBV6-5	TRBJ1-6	NA	15	TGTGCCAGCAGTTACGATTACAGAGTCAATTCACCCCTCCACTTT	CASSYDYRVNSPLHF
NA	TRBV5-4	TRBJ2-4	NA	14	TGTGCCAGCAGCTTGGGGGGGCCAGGAAACATTCAGTACTTC	CASSLGGPGNIQYF
NA	TRBV4-2	TRBJ2-7	TRBD2	19	TGTGCCAGCAGCCAAGATTTGGCGGGGGGATTCACCGCCTCCTACGAGCAGTACTTC	CASSQDLAGGFTASYEQYF
once	TRBV5-1	TRBJ1-2	TRBD1	15	TGCGCCAGCAGCCTAGGACAGGGTGCGGGGGATGGCTACACCTTC	CASSLGQGAGDGYTF
NA	TRBV10-1	TRBJ1-2	NA	11	TGCGCCAGCAGAGAGAGGCTCGGCTACACCTTC	CASRERLGYTF
NA	TRBV5-1	TRBJ1-2	NA	16	TGCGCCAGCAGCTCAGATCCGGGGCAAAAAGAGAGGGGCTACACCTTC	CASSSDPGQKERGYTF
NA	TRBV5-8	TRBJ2-3	NA	14	TGTGCCAGCAGCCCCTCGGGGCGCACAGATACGCAGTATTTT	CASSPSGRTDTQYF